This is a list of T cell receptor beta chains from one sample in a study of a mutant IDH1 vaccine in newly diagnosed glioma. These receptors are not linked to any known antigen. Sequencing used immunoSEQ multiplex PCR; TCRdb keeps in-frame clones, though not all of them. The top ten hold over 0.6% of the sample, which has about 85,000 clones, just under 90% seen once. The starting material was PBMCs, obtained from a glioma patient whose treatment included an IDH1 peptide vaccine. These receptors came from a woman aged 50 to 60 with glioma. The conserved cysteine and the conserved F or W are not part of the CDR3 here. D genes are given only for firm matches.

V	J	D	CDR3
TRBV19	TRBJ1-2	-	ASSIDARGIFYGYT
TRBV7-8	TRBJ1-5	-	ASSPERQPQH
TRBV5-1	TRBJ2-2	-	ASSLQESGELF
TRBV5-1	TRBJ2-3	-	ASSLGERGRTEGDTQY
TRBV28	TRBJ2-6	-	ASRPGGATGANVLT
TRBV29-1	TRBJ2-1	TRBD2	SVAGGPWNEQF
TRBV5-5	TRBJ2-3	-	ASSPERDTQY
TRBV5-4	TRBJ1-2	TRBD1	ASSRDRLLYGYT
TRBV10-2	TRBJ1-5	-	ASGQPQH
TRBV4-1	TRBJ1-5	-	ASSPGVSSNQPQH